This T cell receptor beta chain was identified during a study of T cell responses to AZD1222 COVID-19 vaccine. Turning to the study itself: Second-dose schedules of about 4 or about 12 weeks were combined. Findings of the study overall: Vaccination with two AZD1222 doses was followed by a rise in Spike-specific TCR breadth and depth. With dominance at 160-218 and 743-854, vaccine-associated CD4 TCRs spanned spike.

Produced via immunoSEQ multiplex PCR; TCRdb's table is partial and in-frame only. The data show 80,000 or so clones, about 84% seen once. For this clone: Its antigen remains unknown.

The starting material was peripheral blood, obtained on day 0 of AZD1222 vaccination. This TCR came from an adult in good health.

The CDR3 DNA sequence: TGCGCCAGCAGTGGTTCCCGGGGGCTAGGAGAAAAACTGTTTTTT. It yields the protein CASSGSRGLGEKLFF. J is TRBJ1-4 and V is TRBV5-1, with a weak D call TRBD1 (6 bases). Germline-derived CDR1 and CDR2 are SGHRS and YFSETQ. The CDR3 length is 15 residues. V lost 5 bases and J 8 bases, leaving 19 bases between the germline ends.